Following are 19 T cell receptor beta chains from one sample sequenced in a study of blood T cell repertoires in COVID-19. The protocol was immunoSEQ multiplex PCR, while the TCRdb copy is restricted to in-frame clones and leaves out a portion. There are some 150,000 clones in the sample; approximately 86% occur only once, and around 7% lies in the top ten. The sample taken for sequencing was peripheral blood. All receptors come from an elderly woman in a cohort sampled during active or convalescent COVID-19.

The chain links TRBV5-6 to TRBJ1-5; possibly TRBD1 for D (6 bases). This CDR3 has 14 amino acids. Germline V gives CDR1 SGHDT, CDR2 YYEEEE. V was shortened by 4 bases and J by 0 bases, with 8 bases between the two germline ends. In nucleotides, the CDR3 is TGTGCCAGCAGCCAGGGGATTAGCAATCAGCCCCAGCATTTT. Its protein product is CASSQGISNQPQHF.

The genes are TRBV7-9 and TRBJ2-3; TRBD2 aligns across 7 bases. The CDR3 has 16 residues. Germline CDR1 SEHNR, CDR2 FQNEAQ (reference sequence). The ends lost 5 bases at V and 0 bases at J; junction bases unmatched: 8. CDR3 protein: CASSPRMGGSTDTQYF. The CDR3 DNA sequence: TGTGCCAGCAGCCCCCGGATGGGGGGGAGCACAGATACGCAGTATTTT.

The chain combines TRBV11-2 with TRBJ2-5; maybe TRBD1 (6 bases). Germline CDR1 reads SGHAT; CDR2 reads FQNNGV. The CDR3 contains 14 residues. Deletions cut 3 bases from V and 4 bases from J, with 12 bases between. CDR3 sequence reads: CASSFTGTPETQYF. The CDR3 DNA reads TGTGCCAGCAGCTTCACCGGGACACCAGAGACCCAGTACTTC.

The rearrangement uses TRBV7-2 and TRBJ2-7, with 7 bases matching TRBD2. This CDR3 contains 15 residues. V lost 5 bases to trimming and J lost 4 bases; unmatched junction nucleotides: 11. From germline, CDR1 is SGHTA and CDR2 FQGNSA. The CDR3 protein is CASSILAETFYEQYV. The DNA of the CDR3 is TGTGCCAGCAGCATCCTAGCGGAGACGTTTTACGAGCAGTACGTC.

Here the CDR3 reads CASRWGRENSPLHF. The CDR3 bases are TGCGCCAGCAGATGGGGACGGGAGAATTCACCCCTCCACTTT. This chain joins TRBV5-1 and TRBJ1-6; possibly TRBD1 for D (5 bases). The CDR3 spans 14 residues. CDR1 and CDR2 (germline): SGHRS, YFSETQ. V was shortened by 5 bases and J by 7 bases, with 13 bases between the two germline ends. Looking up the rest from reference TRBV5-1 and TRBJ1-6 gives the full variable domain: KAGVTQTPRYLIKTRGQQVTLSCSPISGHRSVSWYQQTPGQGLQFLFEYFSETQRNKGNFPGRFSGRQFSNSRSEMNVSTLELGDSALYLCASRWGRENSPLHFGNGTRLTVT.

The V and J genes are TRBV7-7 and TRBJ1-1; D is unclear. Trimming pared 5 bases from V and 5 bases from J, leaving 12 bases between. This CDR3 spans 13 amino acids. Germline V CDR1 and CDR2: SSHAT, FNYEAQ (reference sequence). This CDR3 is CASSRSPETEAFF. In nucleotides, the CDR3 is TGTGCCAGCAGCCGATCTCCTGAGACTGAAGCTTTCTTT.

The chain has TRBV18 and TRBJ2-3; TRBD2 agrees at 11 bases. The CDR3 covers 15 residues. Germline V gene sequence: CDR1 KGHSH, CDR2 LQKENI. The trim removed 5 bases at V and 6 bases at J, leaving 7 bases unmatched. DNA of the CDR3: TGTGCCAGCTCATCGTTAGCGGGAGGGACCGATACGCAGTATTTT. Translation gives CASSSLAGGTDTQYF.

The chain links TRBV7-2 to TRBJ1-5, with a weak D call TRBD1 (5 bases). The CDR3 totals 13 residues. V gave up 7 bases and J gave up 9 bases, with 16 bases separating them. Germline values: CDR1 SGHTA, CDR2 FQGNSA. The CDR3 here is CASTSGQGLPQHF. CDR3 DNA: TGTGCCAGCACCAGCGGGCAGGGCCTGCCCCAGCATTTT.

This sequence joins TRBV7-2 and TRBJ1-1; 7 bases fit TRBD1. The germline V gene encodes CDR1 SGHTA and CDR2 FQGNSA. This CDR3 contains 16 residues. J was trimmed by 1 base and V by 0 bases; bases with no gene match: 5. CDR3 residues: CASSLATGTRNTEAFF. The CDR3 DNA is TGTGCCAGCAGCTTAGCGACAGGGACGAGGAACACTGAAGCTTTCTTT.

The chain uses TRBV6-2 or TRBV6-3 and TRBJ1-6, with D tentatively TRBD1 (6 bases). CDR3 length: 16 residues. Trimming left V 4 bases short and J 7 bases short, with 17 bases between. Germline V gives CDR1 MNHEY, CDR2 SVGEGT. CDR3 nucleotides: TGTGCCAGCAGTTCCACCACAGGGAGAGTAAATTCACCCCTCCACTTT. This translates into CASSSTTGRVNSPLHF.

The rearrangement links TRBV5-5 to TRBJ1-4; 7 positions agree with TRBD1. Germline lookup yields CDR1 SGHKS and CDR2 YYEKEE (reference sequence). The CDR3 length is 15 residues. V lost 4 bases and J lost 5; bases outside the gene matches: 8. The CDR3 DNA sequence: TGTGCCAGCAGCGGGGGGACAGAACCCAATGAAAAACTGTTTTTT. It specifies CASSGGTEPNEKLFF. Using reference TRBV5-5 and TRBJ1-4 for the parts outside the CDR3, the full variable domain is DAGVTQSPTHLIKTRGQQVTLRCSPISGHKSVSWYQQVLGQGPQFIFQYYEKEERGRGNFPDRFSARQFPNYSSELNVNALLLGDSALYLCASSGGTEPNEKLFFGSGTQLSVL.

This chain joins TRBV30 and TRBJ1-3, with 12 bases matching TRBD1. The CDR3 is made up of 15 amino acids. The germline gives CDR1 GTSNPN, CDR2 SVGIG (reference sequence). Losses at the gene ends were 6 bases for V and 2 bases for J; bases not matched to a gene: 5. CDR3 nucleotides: TGTGCCTGTCGGGACAGGGGGCAAGCTGGAAACACCATATATTTT. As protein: CACRDRGQAGNTIYF.

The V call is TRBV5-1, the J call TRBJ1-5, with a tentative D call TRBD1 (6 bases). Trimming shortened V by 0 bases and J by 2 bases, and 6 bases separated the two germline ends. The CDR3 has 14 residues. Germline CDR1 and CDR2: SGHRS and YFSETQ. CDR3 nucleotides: TGCGCCAGCAGCTTGGCAGGGGGCAATCAGCCCCAGCATTTT. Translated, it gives CASSLAGGNQPQHF.

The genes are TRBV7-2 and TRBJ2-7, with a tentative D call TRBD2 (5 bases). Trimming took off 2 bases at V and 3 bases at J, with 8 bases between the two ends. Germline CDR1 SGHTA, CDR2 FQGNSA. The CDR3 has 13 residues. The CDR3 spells CASSLLRGYEQYF. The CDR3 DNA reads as TGTGCCAGCAGCTTATTACGGGGCTACGAGCAGTACTTC.

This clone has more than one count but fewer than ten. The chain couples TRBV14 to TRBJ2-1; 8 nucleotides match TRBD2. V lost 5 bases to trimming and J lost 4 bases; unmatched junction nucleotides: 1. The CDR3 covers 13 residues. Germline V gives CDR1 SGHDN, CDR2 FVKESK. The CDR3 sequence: CASSGLAYNEQFF. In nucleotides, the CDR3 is TGTGCCAGCAGCGGACTAGCATACAATGAGCAGTTCTTC.

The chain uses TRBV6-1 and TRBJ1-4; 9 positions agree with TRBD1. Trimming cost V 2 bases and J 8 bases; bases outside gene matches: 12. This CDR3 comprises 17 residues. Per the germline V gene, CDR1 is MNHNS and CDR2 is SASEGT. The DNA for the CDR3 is TGTGCCAGCAGTGAAAGGACCCGTAGGACAGGGGAAGAAAAACTGTTTTTT. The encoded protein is CASSERTRRTGEEKLFF.

CDR3 in amino acids: CASISSFWGRRRNTGELFF. The CDR3 DNA follows: TGTGCCAGTATCTCATCGTTTTGGGGGCGTCGAAGGAACACCGGGGAGCTGTTTTTT. The chain employs TRBV19 and TRBJ2-2, with D possibly being TRBD1 (6 bases). The CDR3 sequence is 19 residues long. The V gene's germline CDR1 is LNHDA and CDR2 SQIVND (reference sequence). The V and J ends lost 7 bases and 1 base respectively, with 25 bases between them.

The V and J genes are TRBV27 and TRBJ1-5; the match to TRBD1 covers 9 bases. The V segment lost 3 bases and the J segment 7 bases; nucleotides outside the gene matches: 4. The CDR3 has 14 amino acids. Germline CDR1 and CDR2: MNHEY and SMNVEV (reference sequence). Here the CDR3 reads CASSFTGGRQPQHF. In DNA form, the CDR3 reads TGTGCCAGCAGTTTCACAGGGGGCAGGCAGCCCCAGCATTTT.

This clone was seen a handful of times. The CDR3 loop reads CASSIDGQPSYGYTF. DNA for the CDR3: TGTGCCAGTAGTATAGATGGGCAACCAAGCTATGGCTACACCTTC. The genes are TRBV19 and TRBJ1-2; D not certain. CDR1 is LNHDA and CDR2 is SQIVND in the germline V gene (reference sequence). Trimming stripped 0 bases from V and 4 bases from J, with 12 bases between. This CDR3 has 15 residues.